This T cell receptor beta chain was observed in a study of blood T cell repertoires in COVID-19. Study-level information: Some COVID-19 samples were acute and others convalescent; all came from the United States, Italy and Spain. The analysed material was cDNA or gDNA that came from T cells, B-cell-depleted T cells, or PBMCs.

The V gene's germline CDR1 is SSHAT and CDR2 FNYEAQ (reference sequence). The CDR3 covers 16 residues. As originally analysed: Using reference gene primer amplification, nucleated cell counts were estimated. Sequencing was performed with immunoSEQ multiplex PCR; in TCRdb, only in-frame clones are kept and a portion is missing. That table furnishes V, J and clone size, whereas the DNA furnished D and trimming. The sample gives about 180,000 clones, 88% of which show up once; approximately 4% is in the top ten. With respect to this clone: The junction does not match germline at one end; this may be a read error.

The sequenced material came from peripheral blood. The chain has TRBV7-7 and TRBJ2-2, with 8 bases lining up with TRBD2. The TCR sequence derives from a young woman with acute or convalescent COVID-19. DNA of the CDR3: TGTGCTAGCAGCCGGACTAGCACTTCGAACACCGGGGAGCTGTTTTTT. This encodes CASSRTSTSNTGELFF.